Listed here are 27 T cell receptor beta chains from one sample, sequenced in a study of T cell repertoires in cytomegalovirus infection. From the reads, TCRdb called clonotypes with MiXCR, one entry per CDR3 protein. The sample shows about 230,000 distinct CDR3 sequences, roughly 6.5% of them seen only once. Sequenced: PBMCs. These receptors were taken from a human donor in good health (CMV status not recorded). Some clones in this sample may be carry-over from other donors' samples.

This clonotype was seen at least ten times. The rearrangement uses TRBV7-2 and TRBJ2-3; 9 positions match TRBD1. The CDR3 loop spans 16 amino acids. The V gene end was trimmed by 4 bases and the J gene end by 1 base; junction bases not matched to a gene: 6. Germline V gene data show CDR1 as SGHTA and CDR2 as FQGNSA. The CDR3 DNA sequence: TGTGCCAGCAGCTGGAGAACAGGGGGCGGCACAGATACGCAGTATTTT. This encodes CASSWRTGGGTDTQYF.

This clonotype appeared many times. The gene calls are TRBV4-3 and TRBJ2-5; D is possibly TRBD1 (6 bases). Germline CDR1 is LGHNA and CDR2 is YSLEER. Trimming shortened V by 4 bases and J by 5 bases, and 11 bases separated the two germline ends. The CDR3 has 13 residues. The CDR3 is CASSLDRGETQYF. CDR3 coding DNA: TGCGCCAGCAGCCTGGACAGAGGGGAGACCCAGTACTTC.

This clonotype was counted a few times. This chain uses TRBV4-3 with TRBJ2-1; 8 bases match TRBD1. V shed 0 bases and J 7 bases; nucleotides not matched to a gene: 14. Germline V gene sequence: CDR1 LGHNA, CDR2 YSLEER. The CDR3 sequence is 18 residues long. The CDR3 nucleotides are TGCGCCAGCAGCCAAGATAGTCAGGGGGCAGGGTATAGGAATGAGCAGTTCTTC. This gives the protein CASSQDSQGAGYRNEQFF.

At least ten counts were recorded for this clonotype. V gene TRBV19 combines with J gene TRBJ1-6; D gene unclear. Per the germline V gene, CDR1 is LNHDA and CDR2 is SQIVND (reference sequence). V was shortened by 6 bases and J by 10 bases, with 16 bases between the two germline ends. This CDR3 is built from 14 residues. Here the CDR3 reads CASSPRGAPSPLHF. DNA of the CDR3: TGTGCCAGTAGCCCCCGGGGAGCACCCTCACCCCTCCACTTT.

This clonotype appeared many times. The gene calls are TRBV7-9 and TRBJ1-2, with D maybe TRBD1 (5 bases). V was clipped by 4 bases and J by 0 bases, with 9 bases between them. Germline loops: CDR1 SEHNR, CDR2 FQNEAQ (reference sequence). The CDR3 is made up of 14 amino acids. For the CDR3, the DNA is TGTGCCAGCAGCTGGGACCCCTCTAACTATGGCTACACCTTC. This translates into CASSWDPSNYGYTF.

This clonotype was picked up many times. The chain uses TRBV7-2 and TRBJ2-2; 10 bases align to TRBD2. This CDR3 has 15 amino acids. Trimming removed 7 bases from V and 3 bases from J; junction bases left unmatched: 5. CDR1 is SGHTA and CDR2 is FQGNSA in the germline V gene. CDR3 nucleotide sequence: TGTGCCAGCAACCTAGCGGGGGAGGACACCGGGGAGCTGTTTTTT. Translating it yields CASNLAGEDTGELFF. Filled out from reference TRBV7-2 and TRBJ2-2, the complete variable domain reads GAGVSQSPSNKVTEKGKDVELRCDPISGHTALYWYRQSLGQGLEFLIYFQGNSAPDKSGLPSDRFSAERTGGSVSTLTIQRTQQEDSAVYLCASNLAGEDTGELFFGEGSRLTVL.

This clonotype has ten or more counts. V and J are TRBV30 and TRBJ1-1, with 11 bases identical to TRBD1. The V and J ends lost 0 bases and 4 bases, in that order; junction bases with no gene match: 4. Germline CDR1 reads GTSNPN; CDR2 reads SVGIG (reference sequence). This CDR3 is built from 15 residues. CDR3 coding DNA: TGTGCCTGGAGTGTAGGTGGGACAGGGGGCACTGAAGCTTTCTTT. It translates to CAWSVGGTGGTEAFF.

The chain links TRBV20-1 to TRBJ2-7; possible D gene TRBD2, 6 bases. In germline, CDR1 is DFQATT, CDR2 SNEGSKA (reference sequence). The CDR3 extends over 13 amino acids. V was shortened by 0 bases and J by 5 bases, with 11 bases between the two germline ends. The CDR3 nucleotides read TGCAGTGCTAGAGAGACTAGACAACACGAGCAGTACTTC. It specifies CSARETRQHEQYF.

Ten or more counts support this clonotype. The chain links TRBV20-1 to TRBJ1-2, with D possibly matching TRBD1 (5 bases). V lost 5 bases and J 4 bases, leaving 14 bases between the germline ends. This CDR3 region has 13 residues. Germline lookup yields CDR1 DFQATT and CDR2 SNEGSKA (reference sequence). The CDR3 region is CSAERGEVYGYTF. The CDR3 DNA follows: TGCAGTGCTGAGCGGGGGGAGGTCTATGGCTACACCTTC.

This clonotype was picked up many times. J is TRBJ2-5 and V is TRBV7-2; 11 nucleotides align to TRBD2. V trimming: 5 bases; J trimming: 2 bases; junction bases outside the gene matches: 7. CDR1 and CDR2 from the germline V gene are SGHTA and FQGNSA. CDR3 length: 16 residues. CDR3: CASSPQGLAAQETQYF. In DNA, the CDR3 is TGTGCCAGCAGCCCACAGGGACTAGCGGCTCAAGAGACCCAGTACTTC.

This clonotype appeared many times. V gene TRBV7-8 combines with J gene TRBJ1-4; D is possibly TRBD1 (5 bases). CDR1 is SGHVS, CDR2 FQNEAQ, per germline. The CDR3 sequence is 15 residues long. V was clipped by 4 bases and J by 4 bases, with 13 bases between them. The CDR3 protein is CASSSRTSNNEKLFF. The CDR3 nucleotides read TGTGCCAGCAGCTCAAGGACATCCAATAATGAAAAACTGTTTTTT.

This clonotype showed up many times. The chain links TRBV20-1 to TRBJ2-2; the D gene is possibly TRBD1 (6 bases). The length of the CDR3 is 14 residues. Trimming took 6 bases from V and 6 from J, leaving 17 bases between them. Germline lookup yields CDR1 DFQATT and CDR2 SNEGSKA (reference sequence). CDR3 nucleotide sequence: TGCAGTGCCCCAGGGGTTCTGAGCGCCGGGGAGCTGTTTTTT. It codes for CSAPGVLSAGELFF.

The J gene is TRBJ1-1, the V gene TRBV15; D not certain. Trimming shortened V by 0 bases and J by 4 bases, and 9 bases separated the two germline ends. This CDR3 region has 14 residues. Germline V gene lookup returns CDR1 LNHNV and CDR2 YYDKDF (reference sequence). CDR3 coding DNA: TGTGCCACCAGCAGAGATGTAGGCAGCACTGAAGCTTTCTTT. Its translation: CATSRDVGSTEAFF.

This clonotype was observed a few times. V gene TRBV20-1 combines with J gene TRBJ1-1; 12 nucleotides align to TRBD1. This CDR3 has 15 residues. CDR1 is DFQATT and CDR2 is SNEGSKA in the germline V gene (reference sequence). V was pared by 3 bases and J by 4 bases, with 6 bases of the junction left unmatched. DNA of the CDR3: TGCAGTGCTAGGGGGACAGGGGGCCGCGCCACTGAAGCTTTCTTT. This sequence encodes CSARGTGGRATEAFF.

The CDR3 bases are TGTGCCAGCAGTTTGGACAGGGGGCGGTCACCCCTCCACTTT. Its translation is CASSLDRGRSPLHF. The chain employs TRBV6-5 and TRBJ1-6; TRBD1 aligns across 11 bases. This CDR3 is 14 amino acids long. CDR1 and CDR2 from the germline V gene are MNHEY and SVGAGI. After removal of 4 bases from V and 10 bases from J, the junction contained 3 bases not matched to a gene.

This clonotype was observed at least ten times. CDR3 loop: CASSSFKVDYNEQFF. The CDR3 DNA sequence: TGTGCCAGCAGTTCCTTTAAGGTAGACTACAATGAGCAGTTCTTC. The genes are TRBV7-9 and TRBJ2-1; D remains unclear. CDR1 is SEHNR and CDR2 is FQNEAQ in the germline V gene (reference sequence). The CDR3 covers 15 residues. V was shortened by 6 bases and J by 3 bases, with 15 bases between the two germline ends.

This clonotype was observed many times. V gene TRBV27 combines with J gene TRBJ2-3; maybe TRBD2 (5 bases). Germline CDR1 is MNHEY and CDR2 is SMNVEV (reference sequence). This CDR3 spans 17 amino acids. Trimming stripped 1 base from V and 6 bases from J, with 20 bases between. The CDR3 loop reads CASSLYSVSTTRDTQYF. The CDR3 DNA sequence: TGTGCCAGCAGTTTATATAGCGTTTCGACAACAAGGGATACGCAGTATTTT.

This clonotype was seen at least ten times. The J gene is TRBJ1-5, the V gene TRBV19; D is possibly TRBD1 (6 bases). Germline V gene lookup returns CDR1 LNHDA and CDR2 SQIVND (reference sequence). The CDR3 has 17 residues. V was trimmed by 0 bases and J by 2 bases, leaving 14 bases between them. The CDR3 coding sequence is TGTGCCAGTAGTATAGATTCCACAGGGAGACGCAATCAGCCCCAGCATTTT. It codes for CASSIDSTGRRNQPQHF.

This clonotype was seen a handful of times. This CDR3 is CSVEGPGGDEQFF. The DNA for the CDR3 is TGCAGCGTTGAGGGACCGGGTGGGGATGAGCAGTTCTTC. The genes are TRBV29-1 and TRBJ2-1; D tentatively reads TRBD1 or TRBD2 (5 bases each). Germline CDR1 is SQVTM and CDR2 is ANQGSEA. Trimming shortened V by 3 bases and J by 8 bases, and 14 bases separated the two germline ends. The CDR3 totals 13 residues.

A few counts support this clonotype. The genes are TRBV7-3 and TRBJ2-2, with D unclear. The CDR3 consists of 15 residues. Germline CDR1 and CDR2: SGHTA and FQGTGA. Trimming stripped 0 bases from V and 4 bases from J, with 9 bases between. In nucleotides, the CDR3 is TGTGCCAGCAGCTTAACGCCAGCGCCCACCGGGGAGCTGTTTTTT. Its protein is CASSLTPAPTGELFF.

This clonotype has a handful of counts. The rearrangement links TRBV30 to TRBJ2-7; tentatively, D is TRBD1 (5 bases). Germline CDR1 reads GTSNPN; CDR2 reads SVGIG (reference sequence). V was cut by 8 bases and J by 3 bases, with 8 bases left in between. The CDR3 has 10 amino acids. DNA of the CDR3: TGTGCCGTCGACAGCTACGAGCAGTACTTC. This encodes CAVDSYEQYF.

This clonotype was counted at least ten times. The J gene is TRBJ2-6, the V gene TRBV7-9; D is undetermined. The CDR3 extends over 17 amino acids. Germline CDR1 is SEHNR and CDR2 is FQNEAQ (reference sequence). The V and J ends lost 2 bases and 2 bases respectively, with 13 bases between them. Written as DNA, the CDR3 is TGTGCCAGCAGCTTACGCGGCAGTACCGCTGGGGCCAACGTCCTGACTTTC. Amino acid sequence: CASSLRGSTAGANVLTF.

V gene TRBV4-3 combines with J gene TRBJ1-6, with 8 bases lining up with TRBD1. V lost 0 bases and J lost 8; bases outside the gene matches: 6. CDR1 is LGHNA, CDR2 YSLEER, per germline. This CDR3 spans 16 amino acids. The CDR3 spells CASSQEGQGSDSPLHF. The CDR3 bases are TGCGCCAGCAGCCAAGAAGGACAGGGTTCGGATTCACCCCTCCACTTT.

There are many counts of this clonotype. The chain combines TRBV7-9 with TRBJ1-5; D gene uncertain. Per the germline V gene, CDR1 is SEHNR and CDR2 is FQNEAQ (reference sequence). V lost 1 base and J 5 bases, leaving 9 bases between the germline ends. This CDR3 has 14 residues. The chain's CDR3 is CASSLDTRDQPQHF. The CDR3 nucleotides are TGTGCCAGCAGCTTAGATACCCGGGATCAGCCCCAGCATTTT.

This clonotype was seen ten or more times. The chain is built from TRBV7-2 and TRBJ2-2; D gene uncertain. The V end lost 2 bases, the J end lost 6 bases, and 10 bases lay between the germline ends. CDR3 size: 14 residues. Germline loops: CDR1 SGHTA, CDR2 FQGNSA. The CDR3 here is CASSLTTGPGELFF. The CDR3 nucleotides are TGTGCCAGCAGCTTAACTACCGGCCCCGGGGAGCTGTTTTTT. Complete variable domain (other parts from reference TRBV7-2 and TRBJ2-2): GAGVSQSPSNKVTEKGKDVELRCDPISGHTALYWYRQSLGQGLEFLIYFQGNSAPDKSGLPSDRFSAERTGGSVSTLTIQRTQQEDSAVYLCASSLTTGPGELFFGEGSRLTVL.

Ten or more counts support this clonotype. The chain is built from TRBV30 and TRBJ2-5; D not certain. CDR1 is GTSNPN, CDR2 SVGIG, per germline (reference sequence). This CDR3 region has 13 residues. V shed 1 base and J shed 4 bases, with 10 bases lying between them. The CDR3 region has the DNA TGTGCCTGGAGTGGAGGTATGCGAGAGACCCAGTACTTC. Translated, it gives CAWSGGMRETQYF.

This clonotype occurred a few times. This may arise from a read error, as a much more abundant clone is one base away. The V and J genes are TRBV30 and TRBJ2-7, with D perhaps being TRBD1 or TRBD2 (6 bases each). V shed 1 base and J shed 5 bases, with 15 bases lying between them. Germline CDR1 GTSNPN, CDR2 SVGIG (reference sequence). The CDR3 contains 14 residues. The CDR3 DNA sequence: TGTGCCTGGAGTGGCCTAGTGGGGGGCGACGAGCAGTACTTC. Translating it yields CAWSGLVGGDEQYF.